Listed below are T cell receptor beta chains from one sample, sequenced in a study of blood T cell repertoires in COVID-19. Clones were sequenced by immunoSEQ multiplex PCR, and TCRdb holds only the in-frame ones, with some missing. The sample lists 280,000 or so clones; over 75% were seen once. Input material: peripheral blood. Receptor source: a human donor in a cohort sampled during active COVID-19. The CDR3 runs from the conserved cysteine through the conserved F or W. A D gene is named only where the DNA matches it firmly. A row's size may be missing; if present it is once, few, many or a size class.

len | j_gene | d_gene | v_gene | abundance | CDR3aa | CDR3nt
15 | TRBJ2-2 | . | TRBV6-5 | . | CASRGWTENTGELFF | TGTGCTTCTCGAGGGTGGACGGAAAACACCGGGGAGCTGTTTTTT
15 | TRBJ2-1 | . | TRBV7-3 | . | CASSQHSGSYNEQFF | TGTGCCAGCAGTCAGCACAGCGGCTCCTACAATGAGCAGTTCTTC
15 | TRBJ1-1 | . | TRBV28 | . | CASSLPTASNTEAFF | TGTGCCAGCAGTTTACCGACAGCCAGTAACACTGAAGCTTTCTTT
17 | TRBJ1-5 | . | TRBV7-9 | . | CASSLRQGQDSNQPQHF | TGTGCCAGCAGCTTACGCCAGGGGCAGGATAGCAATCAGCCCCAGCATTTT
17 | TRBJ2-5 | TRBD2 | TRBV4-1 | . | CASSQDTSGRAAETQYF | TGCGCCAGCAGCCAAGACACTAGCGGGAGGGCCGCGGAGACCCAGTACTTC
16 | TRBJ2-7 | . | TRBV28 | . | CASSIKPGHFSYEQYF | TGTGCCAGCAGCATAAAACCGGGACACTTCTCCTACGAGCAGTACTTC
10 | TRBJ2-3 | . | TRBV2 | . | CASSLNTQYF | TGTGCCAGCAGTCTTAATACGCAGTATTTT
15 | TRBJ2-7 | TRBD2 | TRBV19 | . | CASSPVGLAGYEQYF | TGTGCCAGTAGCCCCGTGGGACTAGCGGGCTACGAGCAGTACTTC
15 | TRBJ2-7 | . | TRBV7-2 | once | CASSLGSGGVGEQYF | TGTGCCAGCAGTCTGGGGTCAGGCGGGGTCGGCGAGCAGTACTTC
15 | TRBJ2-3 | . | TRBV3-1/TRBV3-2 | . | CASSQVEASTDTQYF | TGTGCCAGCAGCCAAGTAGAAGCTAGCACAGATACGCAGTATTTT
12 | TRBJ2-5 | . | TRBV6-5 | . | CAASLLGETQYF | TGTGCCGCGTCGCTACTAGGAGAGACCCAGTACTTC
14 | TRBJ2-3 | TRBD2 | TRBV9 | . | CASSVVTSGNTQYF | TGTGCCAGCAGCGTAGTGACTAGCGGTAATACGCAGTATTTT
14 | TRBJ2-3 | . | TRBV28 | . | CASSLSRRLDTQYF | TGTGCCAGCAGTTTATCAAGGAGGTTAGATACGCAGTATTTT
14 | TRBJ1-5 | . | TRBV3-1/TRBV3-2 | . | CASSQVLGQQPQHF | TGTGCCAGCAGCCAAGTTCTGGGGCAGCAGCCCCAGCATTTT
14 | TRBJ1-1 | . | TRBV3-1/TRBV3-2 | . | CASSQRDRSTEAFF | TGTGCCAGCAGCCAACGTGACAGGTCCACTGAAGCTTTCTTT
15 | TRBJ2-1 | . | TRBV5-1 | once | CASSLEAAPYNEQFF | TGCGCCAGCAGCTTGGAGGCGGCCCCATACAATGAGCAGTTCTTC
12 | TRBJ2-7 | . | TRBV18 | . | CASSPAGFEQYF | TGTGCCAGCTCACCAGCGGGGTTCGAGCAGTACTTC
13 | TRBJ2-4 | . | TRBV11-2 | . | CASSQPPGNIQYF | TGTGCCAGCAGCCAACCCCCAGGAAACATTCAGTACTTC
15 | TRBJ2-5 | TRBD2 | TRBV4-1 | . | CASSPGTSGQETQYF | TGCGCCAGCAGCCCCGGGACTAGCGGCCAAGAGACCCAGTACTTC
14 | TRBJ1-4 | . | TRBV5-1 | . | CASSLTGTPEKLFF | TGCGCCAGCAGCTTAACCGGGACACCTGAAAAACTGTTTTTT
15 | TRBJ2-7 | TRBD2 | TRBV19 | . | CASSVTGTSSYEQYF | TGTGCCAGTAGCGTAACCGGGACTAGCTCCTACGAGCAGTACTTC
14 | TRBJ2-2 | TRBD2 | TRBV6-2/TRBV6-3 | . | CASNPSGGTGELFF | TGTGCCAGCAACCCTAGCGGGGGCACCGGGGAGCTGTTTTTT
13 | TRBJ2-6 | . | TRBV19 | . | CASTSSGANVLTF | TGTGCCAGTACTTCCTCTGGGGCCAACGTCCTGACTTTC
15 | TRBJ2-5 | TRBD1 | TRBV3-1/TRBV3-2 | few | CASSPRTGSEETQYF | TGTGCCAGCAGCCCCCGGACAGGGTCCGAAGAGACCCAGTACTTC
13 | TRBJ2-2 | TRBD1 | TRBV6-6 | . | CASTDRVTGELFF | TGTGCCAGCACCGACAGGGTAACCGGGGAGCTGTTTTTT
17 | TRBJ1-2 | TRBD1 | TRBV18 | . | CASSPEELSGTVGGYTF | TGTGCCAGCTCACCGGAGGAGCTCTCCGGGACAGTGGGTGGCTACACCTTC
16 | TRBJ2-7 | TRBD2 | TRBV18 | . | CASSPQRGRVNYEQYF | TGTGCCAGCTCACCCCAACGCGGGAGGGTCAACTACGAGCAGTACTTC
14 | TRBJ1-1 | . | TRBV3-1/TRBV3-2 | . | CASSPRTENTEAFF | TGTGCCAGCAGCCCCCGGACAGAGAACACTGAAGCTTTCTTT
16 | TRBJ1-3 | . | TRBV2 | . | CASSNPSVWERNTIYF | TGTGCCAGCAGTAACCCATCTGTTTGGGAGAGAAACACCATATATTTT
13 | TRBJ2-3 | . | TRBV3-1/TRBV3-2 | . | CASSLYPSASQYF | TGTGCCAGCAGCCTCTACCCCAGCGCGTCGCAGTATTTT
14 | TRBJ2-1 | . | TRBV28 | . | CATLTGSGYNEQFF | TGTGCCACACTGACTGGGAGCGGCTACAATGAGCAGTTCTTC
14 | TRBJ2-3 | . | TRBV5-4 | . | CASSLREGTDTQYF | TGTGCCAGCAGCTTGAGGGAGGGCACAGATACGCAGTATTTT
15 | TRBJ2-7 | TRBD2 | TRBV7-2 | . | CASSRPTAGGREQYF | TGTGCCAGCAGTCGGCCAACAGCGGGAGGGCGTGAGCAGTACTTC
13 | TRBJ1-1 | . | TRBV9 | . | CASNRVPNTEAFF | TGTGCCAGCAACCGGGTTCCGAACACTGAAGCTTTCTTT
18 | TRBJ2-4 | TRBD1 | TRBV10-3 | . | CAISDPQLTGTEKNIQYF | TGTGCCATCAGTGACCCTCAACTCACCGGGACAGAGAAAAACATTCAGTACTTC
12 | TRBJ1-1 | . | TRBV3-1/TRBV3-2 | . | CASSQGGTEAFF | TGTGCCAGCAGCCAAGGCGGGACTGAAGCTTTCTTT
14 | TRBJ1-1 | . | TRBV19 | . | CASSLRQGNTEAFF | TGTGCCAGTAGTCTTCGGCAGGGAAACACTGAAGCTTTCTTT
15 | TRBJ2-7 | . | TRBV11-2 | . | CASSPVAGRWDEQYF | TGTGCCAGCAGCCCAGTGGCGGGACGGTGGGACGAGCAGTACTTC
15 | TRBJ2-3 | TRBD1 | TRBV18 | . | CASSPNTGGSDTQYF | TGTGCCAGCTCACCAAATACAGGGGGTTCAGATACGCAGTATTTT
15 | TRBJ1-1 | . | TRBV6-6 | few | CASSDPGGRYTEAFF | TGTGCCAGCAGTGACCCGGGGGGGCGGTACACTGAAGCTTTCTTT
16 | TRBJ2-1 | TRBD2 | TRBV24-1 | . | CATSDPGTSGNNEQFF | TGTGCCACCAGTGATCCCGGGACTAGCGGTAACAATGAGCAGTTCTTC
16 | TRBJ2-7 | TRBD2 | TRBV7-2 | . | CASSLFPSGSSYEQYF | TGTGCCAGCAGCTTATTCCCTAGCGGGTCAAGCTACGAGCAGTACTTC
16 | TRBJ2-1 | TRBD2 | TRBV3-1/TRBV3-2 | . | CASSQDRASGRAKQFF | TGTGCCAGCAGCCAAGATAGGGCTAGCGGGAGGGCCAAACAGTTCTTC
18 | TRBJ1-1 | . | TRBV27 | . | CASSLEGGWSPRNFKAFF | TGTGCCAGCAGTTTGGAGGGAGGATGGAGCCCGAGAAACTTTAAAGCTTTCTTT
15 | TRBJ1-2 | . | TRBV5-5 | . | CASSLGGTGSVGYTF | TGTGCCAGCAGTTTAGGGGGAACAGGCTCCGTGGGCTACACCTTC
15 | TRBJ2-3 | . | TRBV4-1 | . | CASSQAGDSPDTQYF | TGCGCCAGCAGCCAAGCGGGAGATTCCCCAGATACGCAGTATTTT
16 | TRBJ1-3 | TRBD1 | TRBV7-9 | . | CASSARDSSSGNTIYF | TGTGCCAGCAGCGCAAGGGACAGCTCCTCTGGAAACACCATATATTTT
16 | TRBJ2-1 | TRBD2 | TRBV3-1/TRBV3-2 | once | CASSQPLAGGGRLQFF | TGTGCCAGCAGCCAGCCTCTAGCGGGTGGCGGGAGGCTGCAGTTCTTC
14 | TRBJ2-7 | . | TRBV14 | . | CASSQGRRSYEQYF | TGTGCCAGCAGCCAAGGGAGAAGGTCTTACGAGCAGTACTTC
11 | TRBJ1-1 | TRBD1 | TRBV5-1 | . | CASSLEGAAFF | TGCGCCAGCAGCTTGGAGGGGGCAGCTTTCTTT
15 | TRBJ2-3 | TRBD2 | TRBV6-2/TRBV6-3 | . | CASSYGRAVTDTQYF | TGTGCCAGCAGTTACGGGAGGGCCGTCACAGATACGCAGTATTTT
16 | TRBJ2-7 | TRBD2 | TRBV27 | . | CASSATQREGSYEQYF | TGTGCCAGCAGTGCAACCCAGCGGGAGGGTTCCTACGAGCAGTACTTC
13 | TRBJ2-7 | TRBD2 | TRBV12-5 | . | CASGPGLAGVQYF | TGTGCTAGTGGTCCTGGACTAGCGGGAGTTCAGTACTTC
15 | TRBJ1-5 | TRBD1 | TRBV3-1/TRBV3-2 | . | CASSPSGTVNQPQHF | TGTGCCAGCAGCCCTTCTGGGACAGTTAATCAGCCCCAGCATTTT
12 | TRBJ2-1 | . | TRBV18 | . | CASSPSGGEQFF | TGTGCCAGCTCACCTAGCGGAGGTGAGCAGTTCTTC
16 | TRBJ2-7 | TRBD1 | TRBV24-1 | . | CATSEGTGYWTYEQYF | TGTGCCACCAGTGAGGGGACAGGGTATTGGACCTACGAGCAGTACTTC
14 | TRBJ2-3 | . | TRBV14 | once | CASSQVGGADTQYF | TGTGCCAGCAGCCAAGTCGGGGGAGCCGATACGCAGTATTTT
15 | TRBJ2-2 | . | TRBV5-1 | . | CASSPIAGITGELFF | TGCGCCAGCAGCCCAATTGCGGGAATAACCGGGGAGCTGTTTTTT
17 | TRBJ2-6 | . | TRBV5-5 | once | CASSRGQQSSGANVLTF | TGTGCCAGCAGCCGTGGACAACAGAGCTCTGGGGCCAACGTCCTGACTTTC